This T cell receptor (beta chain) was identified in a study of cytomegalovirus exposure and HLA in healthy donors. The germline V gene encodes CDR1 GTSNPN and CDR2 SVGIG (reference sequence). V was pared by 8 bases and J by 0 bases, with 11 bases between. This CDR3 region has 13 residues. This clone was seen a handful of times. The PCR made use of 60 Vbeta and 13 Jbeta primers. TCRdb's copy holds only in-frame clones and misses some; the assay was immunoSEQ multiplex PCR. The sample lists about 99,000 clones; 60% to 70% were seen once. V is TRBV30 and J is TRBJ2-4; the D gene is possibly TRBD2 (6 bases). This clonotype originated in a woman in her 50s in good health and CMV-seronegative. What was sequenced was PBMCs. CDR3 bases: TGTGCCGCTAGCGTAATAGCCAAAAACATTCAGTACTTC. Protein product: CAASVIAKNIQYF.